These 7 T cell receptor beta chains came from one sample sequenced in a study of T cell responses to AZD1222 COVID-19 vaccine. Here immunoSEQ multiplex PCR was the method, and the copy in TCRdb shows in-frame clones only, minus some. The table lists some 49,000 clones, more than 60% of them singletons. Sequenced material: peripheral blood, taken on day 0 of AZD1222 vaccination. Source of these receptors: an adult in good health.

This clone occurred once. The chain links TRBV6-6 to TRBJ1-2; D unclear. The V end was cut by 7 bases, the J end by 5 bases, with 8 bases between. Germline assignment: CDR1 MNHNY and CDR2 SVGAGI (reference sequence). This CDR3 spans 11 amino acids. In DNA, the CDR3 is TGTGCCAGCATGCGTGATTATGGCTACACCTTC. Translation: CASMRDYGYTF.

This clone has only a few counts. The V call is TRBV28, the J call TRBJ1-5; possibly TRBD1 for D (5 bases). V was cut by 5 bases and J by 7 bases, with 15 bases left in between. The germline gives CDR1 MDHEN, CDR2 SYDVKM. This CDR3 spans 14 amino acids. CDR3 sequence (DNA): TGTGCCAGCAGTCTGACAGCCATGGTACAGCCCCAGCATTTT. Encoded protein: CASSLTAMVQPQHF. Full variable domain (rest looked up from reference TRBV28 and TRBJ1-5): DVKVTQSSRYLVKRTGEKVFLECVQDMDHENMFWYRQDPGLGLRLIYFSYDVKMKEKGDIPEGYSVSREKKERFSLILESASTNQTSMYLCASSLTAMVQPQHFGDGTRLSIL.

The gene calls are TRBV5-1 and TRBJ1-1, with D hard to call. Germline V lookup: CDR1 SGHRS, CDR2 YFSETQ. V lost 4 bases and J lost 2, with 9 bases in between. This CDR3 has 13 residues. CDR3 bases: TGCGCCAGCAGCCACGGAATTAACACTGAAGCTTTCTTT. Its protein is CASSHGINTEAFF.

This clone was seen more than once but under ten times. The chain uses TRBV10-3 and TRBJ1-2; a possible D gene is TRBD1 (5 bases). The V gene lost 7 bases and the J gene lost 1 base, with 19 bases spanning the gap. Germline assignment: CDR1 ENHRY and CDR2 SYGVKD. The length of the CDR3 is 16 residues. CDR3 nucleotide sequence: TGTGCCATCAAAAGGGACCGTGCGGCGGGTAACTATGGCTACACCTTC. Residues: CAIKRDRAAGNYGYTF.

The rearrangement uses TRBV3-1 (or the pseudogene TRBV3-2) and TRBJ1-2; 9 positions match TRBD1. Losses at the gene ends were 1 base for V and 7 bases for J; bases not matched to a gene: 10. CDR3 length: 16 residues. In germline, CDR1 is LGHDT, CDR2 YNNKEL (reference sequence). The CDR3 region is CASSQVRRQGGIGYTF. The CDR3, as DNA: TGTGCCAGCAGCCAAGTTAGGCGACAGGGGGGTATTGGCTACACCTTC.

This clone was seen a handful of times. This chain joins TRBV7-2 and TRBJ1-3; 7 nucleotides line up with TRBD1. The V segment lost 5 bases and the J segment 0 bases; nucleotides outside the gene matches: 4. The CDR3 contains 15 residues. The germline gives CDR1 SGHTA, CDR2 FQGNSA. The CDR3 DNA sequence: TGTGCCAGCAGCCCGACAGGGTACTCTGGAAACACCATATATTTT. As protein: CASSPTGYSGNTIYF.

The CDR3 region has the DNA TGTGCCAGCAGCTTAGCCGACTTGAACACTGAAGCTTTCTTT. Translating it yields CASSLADLNTEAFF. The rearrangement uses TRBV11-2 and TRBJ1-1; D uncertain. The V gene's germline CDR1 is SGHAT and CDR2 FQNNGV. This CDR3 has 14 residues. The ends were cut back, 1 base at V and 0 bases at J, with 6 bases in the middle. Drawing the rest from reference TRBV11-2 and TRBJ1-1, the complete variable domain is EAGVAQSPRYKIIEKRQSVAFWCNPISGHATLYWYQQILGQGPKLLIQFQNNGVVDDSQLPKDRFSAERLKGVDSTLKIQPAKLEDSAVYLCASSLADLNTEAFFGQGTRLTVV.